The rows below give T cell receptor beta chains drawn from one sample of a study of OX40 agonist ivuxolimab in advanced cancers. TCRdb keeps only in-frame clones here, not all; method: immunoSEQ multiplex PCR. The top ten hold 6.1% of the sample, which has approximately 75,000 clones, about 85% seen once. The sample consisted of CD4+ or CD8+ T cells sorted from blood, taken in a trial of the OX40 agonist ivuxolimab. The receptors come from an adult with an advanced solid tumor such as melanoma, head and neck, liver or kidney cancer. The CDR3 runs from the conserved cysteine through the conserved F or W. Fields, in order: V gene, J gene, clone size, D gene, CDR3 DNA, CDR3 protein. A D gene is named only where the DNA matches it firmly. The size entry is marked missing in some rows and otherwise reads once, few, many or a size class.

>TRBV11-2|TRBJ2-1|NA|NA
TGTGCCAGCAGCTTGGAGGGAGCCTTATACAATGAGCAGTTCTTC
CASSLEGALYNEQFF
>TRBV27|TRBJ1-5|NA|NA
TGTGCCAGCAGTGAGCAGCACAATCAGCCCCAGCATTTT
CASSEQHNQPQHF
>TRBV11-2|TRBJ2-7|NA|NA
TGTGCCAGCAGCGCCGCCGGTCGCTGGAGCTCCTACGAGCAGTACTTC
CASSAAGRWSSYEQYF
>TRBV19|TRBJ2-3|NA|TRBD2
TGTGCCAGTAGTATAGGAGCGAAGGGACTAGCGGGACCTGCGTCCTCCTCTAGCACAGATACGCAGTATTTT
CASSIGAKGLAGPASSSSTDTQYF
>TRBV5-5|TRBJ2-7|NA|TRBD1
TGTGCCAGCAGCCGATTGGGACAGGGCGACGACGAGCAGTACTTC
CASSRLGQGDDEQYF
>TRBV18|TRBJ2-7|once|NA
TGTGCCAGCTCACCACGGCAGAACTCCTACGAGCAGTACTTC
CASSPRQNSYEQYF
>TRBV11-2|TRBJ1-5|NA|TRBD1
TGTGCCAGCAGCGCGCCGGGACAGGGCGAGGGGCCCCAGCATTTT
CASSAPGQGEGPQHF
>TRBV19|TRBJ2-1|few|TRBD2
TGTGCCAGTAGTTGGGTGGCGGGGGGTTACAATGAGCAGTTCTTC
CASSWVAGGYNEQFF
>TRBV7-9|TRBJ2-5|NA|NA
TGTGCCAGCAGCTTAGTCCCTAATACCCAGTACTTC
CASSLVPNTQYF
>TRBV19|TRBJ2-1|NA|TRBD1
TGTGCCAGTAGGACCGGGACAGGGGGCCTCAATGAGCAGTTCTTC
CASRTGTGGLNEQFF
>TRBV14|TRBJ2-1|NA|NA
TGTGCCAGCAGCCAAGACGGGTACTACAATGAGCAGTTCTTC
CASSQDGYYNEQFF
>TRBV7-2|TRBJ2-5|NA|NA
TGTGCCAGCAGCTCCCGACCGGGGCGACAAGAGACCCAGTACTTC
CASSSRPGRQETQYF
>TRBV7-9|TRBJ1-2|NA|NA
TGTGCCAGCAGCGCCAGGGAGCCCTATGGCTACACCTTC
CASSAREPYGYTF
>TRBV10-3|TRBJ2-7|NA|TRBD1
TGTGCCATCAGCCTTGGGGACAGGGCAGCCTACGAGCAGTACTTC
CAISLGDRAAYEQYF
>TRBV7-9|TRBJ2-7|NA|NA
TGTGCCAGCAGCCTGGACGGGCCCGGGCAGTACTTC
CASSLDGPGQYF
>TRBV5-1|TRBJ2-6|NA|NA
TGCGCCAGCAGCTTTTTCAGGGCCAACGTCCTGACTTTC
CASSFFRANVLTF
>TRBV2|TRBJ1-1|NA|NA
TGTGCCAGCAGTGAATGGCGGACAGTAAACACTGAAGCTTTCTTT
CASSEWRTVNTEAFF
>TRBV7-6|TRBJ2-1|NA|NA
TGTGCCAGCAGCTTACTGTCCCGGGCCAATGAGCAGTTCTTC
CASSLLSRANEQFF
>TRBV7-6|TRBJ2-5|NA|NA
TGTGCCAGCAGCTGGGACGGAGAGACCCAGTACTTC
CASSWDGETQYF
>TRBV2|TRBJ2-7|once|NA
TGTGCCAGCAGCCAAGGCGCCCGGTACGAGCAGTACTTC
CASSQGARYEQYF
>TRBV7-9|TRBJ1-2|NA|NA
TGTGCCAGCAGCTTAAGGGGATATGGCTACACCTTC
CASSLRGYGYTF
>TRBV7-5|TRBJ2-7|NA|NA
TGTGCCAGCAGCCCCGGGACTTTCCGATCCTACGAGCAGTACTTC
CASSPGTFRSYEQYF
>TRBV25-1|TRBJ1-1|NA|NA
TGTGCCAGCAGTGACCGCAGGGATCTCATGAACACTGAAGCTTTCTTT
CASSDRRDLMNTEAFF
>TRBV30|TRBJ2-5|NA|NA
TGTGCCTGGGGGGTGACGGAGACCCAGTACTTC
CAWGVTETQYF
>TRBV5-4|TRBJ1-6|NA|NA
TGTGCCAGCAGCTTGGAACCTCGTACGGGAAATTCACCCCTCCACTTT
CASSLEPRTGNSPLHF
>TRBV9|TRBJ2-1|once|NA
TGTGCCAGCAGCGCTTTAGGACAGTCCTACAATGAGCAGTTCTTC
CASSALGQSYNEQFF
>TRBV4-2|TRBJ2-2|NA|NA
TGTGCCAGCAGCCCCCAGGACACCGGGGAGCTGTTTTTT
CASSPQDTGELFF
>TRBV6-5|TRBJ1-2|NA|NA
TGTGCCAGCAGAAGACAGCTCTATGGCTACACCTTC
CASRRQLYGYTF
>TRBV19|TRBJ2-3|NA|NA
TGTGCCAGTAGTATGATCAGCAGTAGCACAGATACGCAGTATTTT
CASSMISSSTDTQYF
>TRBV7-2|TRBJ2-7|NA|NA
TGTGCCAGCAGCTTAGAAGAGGGGAGCTCCTACGAGCAGTACTTC
CASSLEEGSSYEQYF
>TRBV19|TRBJ1-5|NA|NA
TGTGCCAGTAGTAACAGGGTGGATCAGCCCCAGCATTTT
CASSNRVDQPQHF
>TRBV2|TRBJ2-7|NA|TRBD1
TGTGCCAGCAATAGAGTCGGACAGGGACCCTACGAGCAGTACTTC
CASNRVGQGPYEQYF
>TRBV7-9|TRBJ1-1|few|NA
TGTGCCAGCAGCTTAGGTCCGGCGAACACTGAAGCTTTCTTT
CASSLGPANTEAFF
>TRBV29-1|TRBJ1-1|once|NA
TGCAGCGTTACCGGGGTGACAGGCGAGAACACTGAAGCTTTCTTT
CSVTGVTGENTEAFF
>TRBV7-3|TRBJ2-1|NA|NA
TGTGCCAGCAGCTTAGCGGTGAGTAGCGATGAGCAGTTCTTC
CASSLAVSSDEQFF
>TRBV30|TRBJ1-2|NA|TRBD1
TGTGCCTGGAGTCCAGGGGGAAATAACTATGGCTACACCTTC
CAWSPGGNNYGYTF
>TRBV5-1|TRBJ2-1|NA|NA
TGCGCCAGCAGCTTGCCGCTCGTCGAGGTCGATGAGCAGTTCTTC
CASSLPLVEVDEQFF
>TRBV28|TRBJ1-5|NA|NA
TGTGCCAGCAGTTTGGTAAGCAATCAGCCCCAGCATTTT
CASSLVSNQPQHF